The 22 T cell receptor beta chains in this list originate from one sample, sequenced in a study of T cells after posttransplantation cyclophosphamide. Clones were read by immunoSEQ multiplex PCR, and TCRdb kept only the in-frame ones, dropping some. The sample yields 20,000 to 30,000 clones, without any singletons. The specimen was PBMCs. All receptors derive from a woman aged 45-59 years in good health, CMV-negative, and a related stem cell transplant donor.

This clone showed up many times. The chain has TRBV5-4 and TRBJ2-1; TRBD2 aligns across 9 bases. The V segment lost 4 bases and the J segment 3 bases; nucleotides outside the gene matches: 8. Germline assignment: CDR1 SGHNT and CDR2 YYREEE (reference sequence). The CDR3 extends over 16 amino acids. DNA of the CDR3: TGTGCCAGCAGCCCAGAAGCGGGGGGTGGCTACAATGAGCAGTTCTTC. As protein: CASSPEAGGGYNEQFF.

This clone has a count of ten or more. This rearrangement joins TRBV9 to TRBJ2-1, with 13 bases matching TRBD2. Germline CDR1 is SGDLS and CDR2 is YYNGEE. V was clipped by 4 bases and J by 7 bases; unmatched bases: 11. The CDR3 is 17 residues long. This CDR3 is CASSTRWTSGGGNEQFF. The CDR3 DNA is TGTGCCAGCAGCACCCGTTGGACTAGCGGGGGAGGAAATGAGCAGTTCTTC.

This clone was found many times. V gene TRBV11-1 combines with J gene TRBJ2-1; tentatively, D is TRBD2 (5 bases). The CDR3 spans 15 residues. Between the trimmed V and J ends, which lost 1 base and 12 bases, there was a span of 19 bases. The germline gives CDR1 SGHAT, CDR2 FQDESV (reference sequence). DNA for the CDR3: TGTGCCAGCAGCTTAGAAGTAGAGGGAGCTTTGGGGCAGTTCTTC. Protein sequence: CASSLEVEGALGQFF.

This clone was picked up many times. The chain links TRBV18 to TRBJ2-3, with 9 bases matching TRBD1. The CDR3 extends over 19 amino acids. J gave up 0 bases and V 4 bases, and 14 bases lay outside the gene matches. In germline, CDR1 is KGHSH, CDR2 LQKENI. The CDR3 DNA reads TGTGCCAGCTCACTCACGGGACAGGGAGCTGCAGTTAGCACAGATACGCAGTATTTT. The encoded protein is CASSLTGQGAAVSTDTQYF.

This clone was seen at least ten times. The chain links TRBV7-3 to TRBJ2-2; D unresolved. This CDR3 comprises 13 residues. V was pared by 1 base and J by 6 bases, with 6 bases between. Germline V CDR1 and CDR2: SGHTA, FQGTGA. The CDR3 is CASSLNQAGELFF. The CDR3, as DNA: TGTGCCAGCAGCTTAAATCAGGCCGGGGAGCTGTTTTTT.

This clone was picked up many times. The V call is TRBV19, the J call TRBJ2-2; 8 positions agree with TRBD1. Per germline, CDR1 LNHDA and CDR2 SQIVND (reference sequence). The CDR3 consists of 15 residues. Trimming took 2 bases from V and 3 from J; bases not matched to a gene: 2. The CDR3 protein is CASSIKDRDTGELFF. For the CDR3, the DNA is TGTGCCAGTAGTATAAAGGACAGGGACACCGGGGAGCTGTTTTTT.

V is TRBV7-2 and J is TRBJ2-5; possibly TRBD1 for D (6 bases). The DNA end lines up better with TRBJ2-7; the J call may be wrong. Per the germline V gene, CDR1 is SGHTA and CDR2 is FQGNSA. CDR3 size: 16 residues. The CDR3 loop reads CASSLDARTESYEQYF. Written as DNA, the CDR3 is TGTGCCAGCAGCTTAGACGCTCGGACAGAGAGTTACGAGCAGTACTTC.

In its sample, this clone was seen many times. The chain has TRBV5-5 and TRBJ2-1; the match to TRBD2 covers 7 bases. Germline CDR1 SGHKS, CDR2 YYEKEE (reference sequence). The CDR3 is 15 residues long. Trimming cost V 0 bases and J 10 bases; bases outside gene matches: 10. The CDR3 protein is CASSLAGGSREEQFF. The CDR3 DNA sequence: TGTGCCAGCAGCTTGGCCGGCGGGAGCCGGGAAGAGCAGTTCTTC. The whole variable domain, remainder taken from reference TRBV5-5 and TRBJ2-1, is DAGVTQSPTHLIKTRGQQVTLRCSPISGHKSVSWYQQVLGQGPQFIFQYYEKEERGRGNFPDRFSARQFPNYSSELNVNALLLGDSALYLCASSLAGGSREEQFFGPGTRLTVL.

This clone came up many times. The chain is built from TRBV2 and TRBJ1-1; 7 nucleotides align to TRBD1. This CDR3 has 13 amino acids. Germline lookup yields CDR1 SNHLY and CDR2 FYNNEI. V lost 5 bases to trimming and J lost 7 bases; unmatched junction nucleotides: 7. The CDR3 sequence: CASSTTGDGEAFF. The CDR3 nucleotides read TGTGCCAGCAGTACAACAGGGGATGGTGAAGCTTTCTTT.

At least ten counts were recorded for this clone. This chain links TRBV6-5 with TRBJ2-2; no clear D. CDR3 length equals 13 residues. V lost 3 bases and J lost 2, with 4 bases in between. Germline CDR1 is MNHEY and CDR2 is SVGAGI. Here the CDR3 DNA reads TGTGCCAGCAGTTATTCAAACACCGGGGAGCTGTTTTTT. Its protein is CASSYSNTGELFF.

This clone was seen many times. J is TRBJ2-7 and V is TRBV29-1, with a tentative D call TRBD1 (6 bases). V lost 5 bases and J 0 bases, leaving 14 bases between the germline ends. The CDR3 has 14 amino acids. Germline CDR1 and CDR2: SQVTM and ANQGSEA. The CDR3 bases are TGCAGCGTTACAGGACAGTTTGGCTCCTACGAGCAGTACTTC. It translates to CSVTGQFGSYEQYF.

This clone was observed at least ten times. The V gene is TRBV7-9, the J gene TRBJ1-2, with TRBD1 matching over 12 bases. The ends lost 7 bases at V and 3 bases at J; junction bases unmatched: 9. The CDR3 has 16 residues. The germline CDR1 and CDR2 sequences are SEHNR and FQNEAQ (reference sequence). The CDR3 spells CASIAGTGGSYYGYTF. The CDR3 nucleotides read TGTGCCAGCATCGCGGGGACAGGGGGCTCTTACTATGGCTACACCTTC.

This clone has at least ten counts. J is TRBJ2-7 and V is TRBV12-5, with D perhaps matching TRBD1 (6 bases). Germline CDR1 LGHNT, CDR2 FRNRAP. CDR3 length equals 17 residues. V was pared by 3 bases and J by 1 base, with 19 bases between. For the CDR3, the DNA is TGTGCTAGTGGTTTACAAGGACAGACCTTAACTTCCTACGAGCAGTACTTC. This sequence encodes CASGLQGQTLTSYEQYF.

This clone was counted ten times or more. The genes are TRBV13 and TRBJ2-7; the match to TRBD1 covers 8 bases. Germline V gene data show CDR1 as PRHDT and CDR2 as FYEKMQ (reference sequence). This CDR3 region has 15 residues. Germline trimming cut 2 bases from V and 5 bases from J; bases unmatched to any gene: 8. CDR3 in amino acids: CASSLKPQGGHEQYF. The CDR3, as DNA: TGTGCCAGCAGCTTAAAGCCACAGGGGGGCCACGAGCAGTACTTC.

In this sample, this clone turned up many times. The chain has TRBV5-6 and TRBJ2-1; D might be TRBD2 (6 bases). This CDR3 comprises 16 residues. Germline CDR1 reads SGHDT; CDR2 reads YYEEEE. Trimming stripped 3 bases from V and 7 bases from J, with 20 bases between. Here the CDR3 reads CASSSPWRGVGNEQFF. Here the CDR3 DNA reads TGTGCCAGCAGCTCCCCGTGGAGGGGAGTGGGGAATGAGCAGTTCTTC.

This clone was seen repeatedly, ten times or more. V and J are TRBV4-3 and TRBJ1-1; possible D gene TRBD1, 5 bases. The V end lost 4 bases, the J end lost 0 bases, and 12 bases lay between the germline ends. Germline V lookup: CDR1 LGHNA, CDR2 YSLEER. There are 15 residues in the CDR3. In DNA, the CDR3 is TGCGCCAGCAGCCGATCATCGACAGTGAACACTGAAGCTTTCTTT. It specifies CASSRSSTVNTEAFF.

This clone was counted many times. V gene TRBV7-9 combines with J gene TRBJ2-2, with 9 bases aligning to TRBD1. Trimming at V came to 4 bases and at J to 1 base, leaving 1 base not matched to a gene. This CDR3 region has 15 residues. From germline, CDR1 is SEHNR and CDR2 FQNEAQ (reference sequence). CDR3 sequence: CASSSGQGNTGELFF. The DNA of the CDR3 is TGTGCCAGCAGCTCGGGACAGGGGAACACCGGGGAGCTGTTTTTT.

This clone was seen a few times. J is TRBJ2-5 and V is TRBV19; 9 nucleotides line up with TRBD1. Matching the DNA end better, TRBJ2-7 makes the J call doubtful. Germline assignment: CDR1 LNHDA and CDR2 SQIVND (reference sequence). The CDR3 extends over 17 amino acids. CDR3 region: CASSLSRLGQGFDEQYF. CDR3 coding DNA: TGTGCCAGTAGCCTTAGCCGCCTGGGACAGGGTTTCGACGAGCAGTACTTC.

This clone has a count of ten or more. The V and J genes are TRBV7-8 and TRBJ2-2, with 9 bases matching TRBD2. V lost 7 bases to trimming and J lost 8 bases; unmatched junction nucleotides: 11. The CDR3 loop spans 15 amino acids. Germline CDR1 reads SGHVS; CDR2 reads FQNEAQ. CDR3 sequence: CASTSGGGGAGELFF. Written as DNA, the CDR3 is TGTGCCAGCACCTCTGGCGGGGGGGGTGCTGGGGAGCTGTTTTTT.

This clone was counted ten times or more. This rearrangement joins TRBV28 to TRBJ1-2; 7 bases are shared with TRBD1. J was trimmed by 3 bases and V by 6 bases; bases with no gene match: 7. This CDR3 comprises 14 residues. Germline V CDR1 and CDR2: MDHEN, SYDVKM. CDR3 coding DNA: TGTGCCAGCAGACGAACAGGGGCTTACTATGGCTACACCTTC. Translating it yields CASRRTGAYYGYTF.

The table lists this clone with many counts. The V gene is TRBV5-1, the J gene TRBJ2-7; 14 nucleotides align to TRBD2. V was clipped by 5 bases and J by 2 bases; unmatched bases: 12. The CDR3 consists of 18 residues. The V gene's germline CDR1 is SGHRS and CDR2 YFSETQ. This CDR3 reads CASRGEGLAGAQTYEQYF. As DNA, the CDR3 is TGCGCCAGCAGAGGAGAGGGACTAGCGGGAGCCCAAACCTACGAGCAGTACTTC.

Many counts were recorded for this clone. CDR3 sequence (DNA): TGCGCCAGCAGCGCCGGGGGGGTGGGAGAGACCCAGTACTTC. Translation gives CASSAGGVGETQYF. The gene calls are TRBV5-1 and TRBJ2-5; the match to TRBD2 covers 8 bases. J was trimmed by 4 bases and V by 4 bases; bases with no gene match: 6. Germline lookup yields CDR1 SGHRS and CDR2 YFSETQ. This CDR3 has 14 residues.